A selection of T cell receptor beta chains follows, all from one sample in a study of blood T cell repertoires in COVID-19. Profiling relied on immunoSEQ multiplex PCR, and the TCRdb table lists in-frame clones only, not all of them. The repertoire consists of over 110,000 clones, with 88% occurring once and the leading ten covering about 28%. Sequenced: peripheral blood. The receptors derive from a human donor in a cohort sampled during active COVID-19. Each CDR3 is given with its conserved first and last residue. A D gene is named only where the DNA matches it firmly. Rows give clone size only sometimes, using once, few, many, or a class for an expanded clone.

j_call d_call v_call clone_size cdr3_aa cdr3_nt
TRBJ2-7 . TRBV4-1 . CASSQQVTYEQYF TGCGCCAGCAGCCAACAGGTAACCTACGAGCAGTACTTC
TRBJ1-4 . TRBV30 . CAWSVGVSSTNEKLFF TGTGCCTGGAGTGTCGGGGTCAGCTCAACTAATGAAAAACTGTTTTTT
TRBJ2-7 TRBD1 TRBV11-2 . CASTKLPGQGSYEQYF TGTGCCAGCACCAAACTGCCGGGACAGGGGTCCTACGAGCAGTACTTC
TRBJ2-2 . TRBV6-2/TRBV6-3 . CASSRSDSDTGELFF TGTGCCAGCAGCCGAAGCGACAGTGACACCGGGGAGCTGTTTTTT
TRBJ2-3 . TRBV7-2 . CASSLAGSIDTQYF TGTGCCAGCAGCTTAGCGGGGAGTATAGATACGCAGTATTTT
TRBJ2-1 TRBD2 TRBV6-5 . CASKAGASGYNEQFF TGTGCCAGCAAAGCGGGGGCTTCGGGCTACAATGAGCAGTTCTTC
TRBJ1-2 . TRBV4-2 . CASSQEGQFYGYTF TGTGCCAGCAGCCAGGAAGGACAGTTTTATGGCTACACCTTC
TRBJ1-5 . TRBV7-2 . CASSLWVPGRRGIGQPQHF TGTGCCAGCAGCTTATGGGTCCCGGGGCGTAGGGGGATCGGTCAGCCCCAGCATTTT
TRBJ2-7 TRBD2 TRBV3-1/TRBV3-2 . CASSQDRLAGHYEQYF TGTGCCAGCAGCCAAGACCGACTAGCGGGGCACTACGAGCAGTACTTC
TRBJ1-2 TRBD1 TRBV30 . CAWSPQGVPGGYGYTF TGTGCCTGGAGTCCCCAGGGGGTGCCCGGGGGCTATGGCTACACCTTC
TRBJ2-2 . TRBV11-3 . CASSFLTGELFF TGTGCCAGCAGCTTCTTAACCGGGGAGCTGTTTTTT
TRBJ1-5 TRBD1 TRBV12-3/TRBV12-4 . CASRTGGSQPQHF TGTGCCAGCAGGACAGGGGGGAGTCAGCCCCAGCATTTT
TRBJ2-3 TRBD2 TRBV4-1 once CASSQAYGGSGLSTDTQYF TGCGCCAGCAGCCAAGCTTACGGGGGGTCAGGGCTTAGCACAGATACGCAGTATTTT
TRBJ2-7 TRBD1 TRBV7-9 . CASSSGTGAYEQYF TGTGCCAGCAGCTCCGGGACAGGGGCCTACGAGCAGTACTTC
TRBJ1-2 . TRBV11-2 . CASRKTGLEGYTF TGTGCCAGCAGAAAAACAGGGTTAGAAGGCTACACCTTC
TRBJ2-3 TRBD1 TRBV27 once CASRGRGTGGIDTQYF TGTGCCAGCAGAGGACGGGGGACAGGGGGTATAGATACGCAGTATTTT
TRBJ2-2 . TRBV5-1 . CASSLSGAGELFF TGCGCCAGCAGCTTGTCGGGGGCCGGGGAGCTGTTTTTT
TRBJ2-2 . TRBV3-1/TRBV3-2 . CASSQDLALWELFF TGTGCCAGCAGCCAAGATCTGGCCCTGTGGGAGCTGTTTTTT
TRBJ2-7 TRBD1 TRBV5-4 . CASSRATGGSYEQYF TGTGCCAGCAGCCGGGCGACAGGGGGGTCCTACGAGCAGTACTTC
TRBJ2-2 TRBD2 TRBV5-1 . CASSYPAGGHTGELFF TGCGCCAGCAGCTACCCGGCGGGGGGCCACACCGGGGAGCTGTTTTTT
TRBJ1-4 TRBD1 TRBV5-1 few CASSLGTGPGELFF TGCGCCAGCAGCTTGGGGACAGGCCCCGGGGAACTGTTTTTT
TRBJ1-5 TRBD1 TRBV28 . CASSAPWGQGNQPQHF TGTGCCAGCAGTGCCCCCTGGGGACAGGGCAATCAGCCCCAGCATTTT
TRBJ2-1 TRBD1 TRBV29-1 . CSVDDRGDTSYNEQFF TGCAGCGTTGACGACAGGGGGGACACCTCCTACAATGAGCAGTTCTTC
TRBJ1-1 . TRBV20-1 . CSATSTVEAFF TGCAGTGCCACATCGACAGTTGAAGCTTTCTTT
TRBJ1-6 TRBD1 TRBV18 . CASSPLGTALGDNSPLHF TGTGCCAGCTCACCACTAGGGACAGCCCTGGGAGATAATTCACCCCTCCACTTT
TRBJ2-7 . TRBV18 once CASSPNRERGYEQYF TGTGCCAGCTCACCCAACCGGGAACGAGGCTACGAGCAGTACTTC
TRBJ1-1 TRBD1 TRBV19 . CASRKTGRSTEAFF TGTGCCAGTAGAAAGACAGGGAGGAGCACTGAAGCTTTCTTT
TRBJ2-5 . TRBV2 . CASSERGSQETQYF TGTGCCAGCAGTGAACGCGGCTCTCAAGAGACCCAGTACTTC
TRBJ2-3 . TRBV9 once CASSAEDTQYF TGTGCCAGCAGCGCCGAGGATACGCAGTATTTT
TRBJ2-4 . TRBV2 . CASLAGALDIQYF TGTGCCAGCCTTGCGGGGGCGCTCGACATTCAGTACTTC
TRBJ1-1 TRBD1 TRBV9 . CASSDTGGGTEAFF TGTGCCAGCAGTGACACAGGGGGAGGAACTGAAGCTTTCTTT
TRBJ1-3 . TRBV3-1/TRBV3-2 . CASSHQARSGNTIYF TGTGCCAGCAGCCACCAGGCCCGCTCTGGAAACACCATATATTTT
TRBJ2-1 TRBD2 TRBV19 . CASSLAGSYNEQFF TGTGCCAGTAGTTTAGCGGGCTCCTACAATGAGCAGTTCTTC
TRBJ1-2 . TRBV5-6 . CASSYGGGYTF TGTGCCAGCAGCTACGGGGGAGGCTACACCTTC
TRBJ1-3 . TRBV4-3 . CASSQDTRGGNTIYF TGCGCCAGCAGCCAAGATACCAGGGGCGGAAACACCATATATTTT
TRBJ1-1 TRBD1 TRBV7-8 . CASSIGTANTEAFF TGTGCCAGCAGCATCGGGACAGCGAACACTGAAGCTTTCTTT
TRBJ2-5 TRBD1 TRBV4-1 . CASSQPRTGGRETQYF TGCGCCAGCAGCCAACCAAGGACAGGGGGCAGGGAGACCCAGTACTTC
TRBJ2-7 . TRBV18 . CASSPSSYEQYF TGTGCCAGCTCACCTTCTTCCTACGAGCAGTACTTC
TRBJ2-1 TRBD2 TRBV4-1 . CASSQGVLAGAKFFNEQFF TGCGCCAGCAGCCAGGGGGTACTAGCGGGGGCTAAGTTTTTCAATGAGCAGTTCTTC
TRBJ2-5 TRBD2 TRBV10-3 . CAISRTSGGVLKTQYF TGTGCCATCAGCAGGACTAGCGGGGGGGTGTTAAAGACCCAGTACTTC
TRBJ2-7 TRBD1 TRBV5-1 . CASSKGQGENEQYF TGCGCCAGCAGCAAGGGACAGGGGGAAAACGAGCAGTACTTC
TRBJ2-2 TRBD2 TRBV9 few CASSAPSGGQNTGELFF TGTGCCAGCAGCGCCCCGAGCGGGGGCCAGAACACCGGGGAGCTGTTTTTT
TRBJ2-7 . TRBV5-4 . CASSTLVGDYGNYEQYF TGTGCCAGCAGCACCCTGGTGGGAGACTACGGGAACTACGAGCAGTACTTC
TRBJ1-2 TRBD1 TRBV5-4 once CASSLAGGIGYGYTF TGTGCCAGCAGCTTGGCAGGGGGCATAGGCTATGGCTACACCTTC